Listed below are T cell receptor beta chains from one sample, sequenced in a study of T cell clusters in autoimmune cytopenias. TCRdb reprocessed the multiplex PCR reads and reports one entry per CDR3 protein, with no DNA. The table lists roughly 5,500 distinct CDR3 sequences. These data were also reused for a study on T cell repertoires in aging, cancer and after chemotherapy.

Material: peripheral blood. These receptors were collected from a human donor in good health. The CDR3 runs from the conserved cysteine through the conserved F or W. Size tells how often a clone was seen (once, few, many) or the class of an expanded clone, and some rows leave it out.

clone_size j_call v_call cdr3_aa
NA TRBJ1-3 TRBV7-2 CASSLGGGFSGNTIYF
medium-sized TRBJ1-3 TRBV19 CASSPQVLSGNTIYF
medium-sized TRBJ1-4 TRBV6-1 CASSPGQGGYSEKLFF
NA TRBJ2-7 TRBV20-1 CSASEPDLHEQYF
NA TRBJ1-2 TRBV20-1 CSASRVRGDYGYTF
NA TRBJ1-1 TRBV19 CASSIDHPDRGQSTTEAFF
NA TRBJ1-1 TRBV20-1 CSARGTGYPEAFF
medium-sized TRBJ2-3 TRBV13 CASAGGSTRGPTDTQYF
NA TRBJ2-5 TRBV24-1 CATSDTSGGVETQYF
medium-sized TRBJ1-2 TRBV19 CASSIGLPPNYGYTF
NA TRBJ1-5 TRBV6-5 CASSPVATGWGYQPQHF
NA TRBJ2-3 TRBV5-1 CASSLTTGSDTQYF
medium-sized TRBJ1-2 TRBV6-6 CASSHNGNYGYTF
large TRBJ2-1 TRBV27 CASSPRAGTSGYNEQFF
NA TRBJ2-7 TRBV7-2 CASSLANKWSGGAYEQYF
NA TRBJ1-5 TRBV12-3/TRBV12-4 CASSGVGPQHF
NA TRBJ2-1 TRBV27 CASTVFSGVKNEQFF
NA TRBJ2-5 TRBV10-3 CAIGAGGWETQYF
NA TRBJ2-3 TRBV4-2 CASSLGTSGDTQYF
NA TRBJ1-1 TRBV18 CASLGTLNTEAFF
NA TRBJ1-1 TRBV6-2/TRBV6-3 CASSSSMNTEAFF
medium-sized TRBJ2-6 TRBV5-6 CASSLPRGLGANVLTF
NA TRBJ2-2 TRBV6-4 CASSDVLGELFF
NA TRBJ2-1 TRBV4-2 CASSQVALRGAISYNEQFF
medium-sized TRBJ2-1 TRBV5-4 CASTAGDGSYNEQFF
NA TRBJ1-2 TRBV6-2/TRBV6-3 CASSFQGIRANYGYTF
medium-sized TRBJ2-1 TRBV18 CASSLGQLTHNEQFF
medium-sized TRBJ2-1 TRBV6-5 CASSRGAEQFF
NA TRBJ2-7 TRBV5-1 CASSLVGYSYEQYF
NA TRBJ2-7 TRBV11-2 CASSSTNYEQYF
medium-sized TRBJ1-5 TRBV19 CASSALGGHGNQPQHF
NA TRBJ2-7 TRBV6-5 CASSSGSSGGKYEQYF
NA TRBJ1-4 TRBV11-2 CASSKTVVGRTNEKLFF
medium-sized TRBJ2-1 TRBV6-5 CASSRGYNEQFF
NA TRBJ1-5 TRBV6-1 CASRPRVGSNQPQHF
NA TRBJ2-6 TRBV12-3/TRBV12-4 CASSFGASGANVLTF
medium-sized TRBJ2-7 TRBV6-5 CASSFRTGPIEQYF
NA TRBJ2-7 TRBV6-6 CASSAGQVISYEQYF
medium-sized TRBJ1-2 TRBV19 CASSIDNRQDYGYTF
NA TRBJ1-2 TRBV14 CASSRSKGYYGYTF
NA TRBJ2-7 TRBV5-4 CASSLGGDLYEQYF
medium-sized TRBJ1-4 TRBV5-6 CASSTRDRAEKLFF
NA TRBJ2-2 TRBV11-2 CASSQRQAGELFF
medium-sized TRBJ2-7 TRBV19 CASSIAGTEQYF
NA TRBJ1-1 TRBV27 CASRTPNRPPEAFF